These T cell receptor beta chains were read from a single sample in a study of T cells in localized non-small cell lung cancer. Generated by immunoSEQ multiplex PCR, the TCRdb table keeps only in-frame clones and is missing some. The sample contains over a thousand clones, 21% of which appear only once. Sequences were derived from normal lung tissue next to the tumor, sampled before any cancer treatment. The receptors come from a woman aged 40-69 years with stage I lung adenocarcinoma. CDR3s include the opening cysteine and the closing phenylalanine or tryptophan. A D gene is named only where the DNA matches it firmly. Clone size is stated in some rows and not others, as once, few, many or a class when expanded.

V gene: TRBV11-3
D gene: TRBD2
J gene: TRBJ2-5
clone size: -
CDR3 DNA: TGTGCCAGCAGCTTGGCGACCAAGCTAGCGGAAGAGACCCAGTACTTC
CDR3 protein: CASSLATKLAEETQYF

V gene: TRBV6-1
D gene: -
J gene: TRBJ2-6
clone size: -
CDR3 DNA: TGTGCCAGCAGTGAAGGAAACACCCTATCTGGGGCCAACGTCCTGACTTTC
CDR3 protein: CASSEGNTLSGANVLTF

V gene: TRBV6-8
D gene: TRBD2
J gene: TRBJ2-1
clone size: many
CDR3 DNA: TGTGCCAGCAGTTACTCGAACCTAGCGGGAGTAAGTGAGCAGTTCTTC
CDR3 protein: CASSYSNLAGVSEQFF

V gene: TRBV11-3
D gene: TRBD1
J gene: TRBJ2-7
clone size: medium-sized
CDR3 DNA: TGTGCCAGCAGCCGTTCCGGGACAGGAGCCTACGAGCAGTACTTC
CDR3 protein: CASSRSGTGAYEQYF

V gene: TRBV30
D gene: TRBD2
J gene: TRBJ2-5
clone size: few
CDR3 DNA: TGTGCCTGGAGTGTAAGAGCGGGAGGGATTAAGACCCAGTACTTC
CDR3 protein: CAWSVRAGGIKTQYF

V gene: TRBV11-3
D gene: -
J gene: TRBJ1-2
clone size: few
CDR3 DNA: TGTGCCAGCAGCTTAGGAGACAGTAACTATGGCTACACCTTC
CDR3 protein: CASSLGDSNYGYTF

V gene: TRBV15
D gene: TRBD1
J gene: TRBJ2-7
clone size: few
CDR3 DNA: TGTGCCACCAGCACCGAGACAGGGGGATCCTACGAGCAGTACTTC
CDR3 protein: CATSTETGGSYEQYF

V gene: TRBV19
D gene: TRBD2
J gene: TRBJ2-7
clone size: few
CDR3 DNA: TGTGCCACCGATAGCGGGAGTCACTACGAGCAGTACTTC
CDR3 protein: CATDSGSHYEQYF

V gene: TRBV6-4
D gene: -
J gene: TRBJ2-7
clone size: few
CDR3 DNA: TGTGCCAGCAGTTTCAGTTACGAGCAGTACTTC
CDR3 protein: CASSFSYEQYF

V gene: TRBV29-1
D gene: -
J gene: TRBJ2-7
clone size: -
CDR3 DNA: TGCAGCGCGGGAGAGGAGGGTTACGAGCAGTACTTC
CDR3 protein: CSAGEEGYEQYF

V gene: TRBV4-1
D gene: -
J gene: TRBJ2-7
clone size: large
CDR3 DNA: TGCGCCAGCAGCCAAGCTTCCTCTAGGGGCCACGAGCAGTACTTC
CDR3 protein: CASSQASSRGHEQYF

V gene: TRBV9
D gene: -
J gene: TRBJ2-7
clone size: medium-sized
CDR3 DNA: TGTGCCAGCAGAGAAGCAGGGGATGCGGGGCTCTACGAGCAGTACTTC
CDR3 protein: CASREAGDAGLYEQYF

V gene: TRBV9
D gene: -
J gene: TRBJ1-5
clone size: large
CDR3 DNA: TGTGCCAGCAGCGTAGTCTGGCGTTCCGGGGGCAATCAGCCCCAGCATTTT
CDR3 protein: CASSVVWRSGGNQPQHF

V gene: TRBV29-1
D gene: -
J gene: TRBJ1-2
clone size: -
CDR3 DNA: TGCAGCGTAAACGAGGTAACGGATGGCTACACCTTC
CDR3 protein: CSVNEVTDGYTF

V gene: TRBV28
D gene: TRBD2
J gene: TRBJ2-1
clone size: -
CDR3 DNA: TGTGCCAGCAGTTTCCCTAGCGGGAGCAATGAGCAGTTCTTC
CDR3 protein: CASSFPSGSNEQFF

V gene: TRBV28
D gene: -
J gene: TRBJ2-6
clone size: few
CDR3 DNA: TGTGCCACCCTCGGACCACCGTCTGGGGCCAACGTCCTGACTTTC
CDR3 protein: CATLGPPSGANVLTF

V gene: TRBV5-1
D gene: -
J gene: TRBJ2-6
clone size: -
CDR3 DNA: TGCGCCAGCAGCTTGGAATCTTCTGGGGCCAACGTCCTGACTTTC
CDR3 protein: CASSLESSGANVLTF

V gene: TRBV5-1
D gene: TRBD1
J gene: TRBJ2-2
clone size: -
CDR3 DNA: TGCGCCAGCAGCCAAAGACAGGGACGGTCAACCGGGGAGCTGTTTTTT
CDR3 protein: CASSQRQGRSTGELFF